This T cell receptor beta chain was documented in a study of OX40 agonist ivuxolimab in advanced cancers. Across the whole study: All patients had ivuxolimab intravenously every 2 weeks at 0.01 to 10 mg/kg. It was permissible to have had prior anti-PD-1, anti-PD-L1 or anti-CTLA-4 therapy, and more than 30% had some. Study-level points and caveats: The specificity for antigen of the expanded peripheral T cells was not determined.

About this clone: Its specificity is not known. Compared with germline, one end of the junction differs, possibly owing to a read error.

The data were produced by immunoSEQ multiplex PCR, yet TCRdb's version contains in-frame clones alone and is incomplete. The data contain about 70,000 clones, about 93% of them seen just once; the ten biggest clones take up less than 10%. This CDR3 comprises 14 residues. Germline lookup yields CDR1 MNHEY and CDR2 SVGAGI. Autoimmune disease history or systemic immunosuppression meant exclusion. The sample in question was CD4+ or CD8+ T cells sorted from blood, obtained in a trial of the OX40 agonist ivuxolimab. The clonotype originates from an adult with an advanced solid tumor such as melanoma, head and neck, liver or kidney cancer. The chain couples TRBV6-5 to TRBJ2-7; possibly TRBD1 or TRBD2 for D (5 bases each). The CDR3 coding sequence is TGTGCCGGCAGTTATATGGGACCATCCTACGAGCAGTACTTC. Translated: CAGSYMGPSYEQYF.